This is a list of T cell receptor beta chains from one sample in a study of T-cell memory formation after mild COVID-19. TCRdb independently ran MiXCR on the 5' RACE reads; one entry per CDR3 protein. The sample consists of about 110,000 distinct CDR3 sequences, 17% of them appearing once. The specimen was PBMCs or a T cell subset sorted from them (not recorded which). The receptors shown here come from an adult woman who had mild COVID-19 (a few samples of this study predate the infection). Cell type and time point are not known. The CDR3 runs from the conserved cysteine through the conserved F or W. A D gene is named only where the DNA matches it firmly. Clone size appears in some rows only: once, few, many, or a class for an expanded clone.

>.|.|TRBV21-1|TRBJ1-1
TGTGCCAGCAGCAAAGGGTCGAGGGGGCTGAACACTGAAGCTTTCTTT
CASSKGSRGLNTEAFF
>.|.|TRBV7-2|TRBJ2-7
TGTGCCAGCAGCCTCAGACAGGTATCTTCCTACGAGCAGTACTTC
CASSLRQVSSYEQYF
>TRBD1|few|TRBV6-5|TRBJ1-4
TGTGCCAGCAGTTACCGACAGGGCGACGAAAAACTGTTTTTT
CASSYRQGDEKLFF
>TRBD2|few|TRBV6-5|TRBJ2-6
TGTGCCAGCAGTTATGGCGGGGGTTCGGCATCTGGGGCCAACGTCCTGACTTTC
CASSYGGGSASGANVLTF
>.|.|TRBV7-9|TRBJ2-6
TGTGCCAGCAGCATGTCGAGCCCCGGGGCCAACGTCCTGACTTTC
CASSMSSPGANVLTF
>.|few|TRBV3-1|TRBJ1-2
TGTGCCAGCAGCCAAGAAAGGTCCCCCTATGGCTACACCTTC
CASSQERSPYGYTF
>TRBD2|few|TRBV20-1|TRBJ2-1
TGCAGTGCTAGATTCCCCGGGACTAGCATCAATGAGCAGTTCTTC
CSARFPGTSINEQFF
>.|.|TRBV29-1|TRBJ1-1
TGCAGCGTTGAAGTAGCCGGAGTGAACACTGAAGCTTTCTTT
CSVEVAGVNTEAFF
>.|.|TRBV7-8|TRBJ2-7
TGTGCCAGCAGTATAGGGGGGCTGGGCAGAGGGCAATACGAGCAGTACTTC
CASSIGGLGRGQYEQYF
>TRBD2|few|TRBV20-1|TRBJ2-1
TGCAGTGCTAGTACTAGCGGGGACCACAATGAGCAGTTCTTC
CSASTSGDHNEQFF
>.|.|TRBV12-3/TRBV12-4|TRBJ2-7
TGTGCCAGCAGTTTCGCCGTAGTAGTATCCTACGAGCAGTACTTC
CASSFAVVVSYEQYF
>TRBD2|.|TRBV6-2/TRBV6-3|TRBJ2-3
TGTGCCAGCAGTTATTCGGGACTAGCGGGAGCTGAAACAGATACGCAGTATTTT
CASSYSGLAGAETDTQYF
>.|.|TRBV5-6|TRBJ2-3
TGTGCCAGCAGCGTCTCTAGCGAACTTAGCACAGATACGCAGTATTTT
CASSVSSELSTDTQYF
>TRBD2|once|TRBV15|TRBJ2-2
TGTGCCACCAGCAGCGGGAGGGCCACCACCGGGGAGCTGTTTTTT
CATSSGRATTGELFF
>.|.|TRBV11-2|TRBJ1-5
TGTGCCAGCAGCTTAGCTGGAGGGAAGGGGCAGCCCCAGCATTTT
CASSLAGGKGQPQHF
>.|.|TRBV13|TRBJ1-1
TGTGCCAGCAGCCCCAACACTGGTCTGAACACTGAAGCTTTCTTT
CASSPNTGLNTEAFF
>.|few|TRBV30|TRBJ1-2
TGTGCCTGGGCCCCGGGGCAGCACTATGGCTACACCTTC
CAWAPGQHYGYTF
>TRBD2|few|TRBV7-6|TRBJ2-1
TGTGCCAGCACCGCAGAGGCGGGGGATCTCTACAATGAGCAGTTCTTC
CASTAEAGDLYNEQFF
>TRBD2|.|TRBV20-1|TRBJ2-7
TGCAGTGCTAGAATCAGCGGGAAAAACTACGAGCAGTACTTC
CSARISGKNYEQYF
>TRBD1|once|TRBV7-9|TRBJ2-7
TGTGCCAGCAGCTTAAACACCGGGACAGGGGAGCAGTACTTC
CASSLNTGTGEQYF
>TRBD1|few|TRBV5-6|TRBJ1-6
TGTGCCAGCAGCTTGGCCGCTTACGAGGACAGGGGTTCACCCCTCCACTTT
CASSLAAYEDRGSPLHF
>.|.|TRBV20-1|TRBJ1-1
TGCAGTGCCAGAGGACAGTATAACACTGAAGCTTTCTTT
CSARGQYNTEAFF
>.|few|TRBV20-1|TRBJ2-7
TGCAGTGCTAGAGGAGTTTCGTCCTACGAGCAGTACTTC
CSARGVSSYEQYF
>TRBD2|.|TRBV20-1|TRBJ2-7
TGCAGTGCCCTAGCGGGAGGAGGTTACGAGCAGTACTTC
CSALAGGGYEQYF
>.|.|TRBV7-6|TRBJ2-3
TGTGCCAGCAGCGCCACAGGGATCACAGATACGCAGTATTTT
CASSATGITDTQYF
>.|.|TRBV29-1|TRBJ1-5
TGCAGCGCTCTGGACGGCGGCCAGAGCAATCAGCCCCAGCATTTT
CSALDGGQSNQPQHF
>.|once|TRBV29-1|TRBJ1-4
TGCAGCGTTGAATCTGGTGGAAAACTGTTTTTT
CSVESGGKLFF
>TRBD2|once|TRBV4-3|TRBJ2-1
TGCGCCAGCAGCCCCCGTAGGCTAGCGGGAGCCCATGAGCAGTTCTTC
CASSPRRLAGAHEQFF
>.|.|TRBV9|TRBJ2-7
TGTGCCAGCAGCGACCGGGACTCAAGCTCCTACGAGCAGTACTTC
CASSDRDSSSYEQYF
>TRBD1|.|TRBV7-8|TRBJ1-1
TGTGCCAGCAGCTTAGAAGGGACAGGTTTGAACACTGAAGCTTTCTTT
CASSLEGTGLNTEAFF
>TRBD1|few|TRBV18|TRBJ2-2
TGTGCCAGCTCGTCCGACAGGGGACCTACGAGGAGCGTCACCGGGGAGCTGTTTTTT
CASSSDRGPTRSVTGELFF
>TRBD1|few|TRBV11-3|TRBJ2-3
TGTGCCAGCAGCTTAACAGGACAGGGGGCAGATACGCAGTATTTT
CASSLTGQGADTQYF
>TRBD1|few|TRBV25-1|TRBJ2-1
TGTGCCAGCAGACCCACACTCCCGGGACAGGGGGTCCATGAGCAGTTCTTC
CASRPTLPGQGVHEQFF